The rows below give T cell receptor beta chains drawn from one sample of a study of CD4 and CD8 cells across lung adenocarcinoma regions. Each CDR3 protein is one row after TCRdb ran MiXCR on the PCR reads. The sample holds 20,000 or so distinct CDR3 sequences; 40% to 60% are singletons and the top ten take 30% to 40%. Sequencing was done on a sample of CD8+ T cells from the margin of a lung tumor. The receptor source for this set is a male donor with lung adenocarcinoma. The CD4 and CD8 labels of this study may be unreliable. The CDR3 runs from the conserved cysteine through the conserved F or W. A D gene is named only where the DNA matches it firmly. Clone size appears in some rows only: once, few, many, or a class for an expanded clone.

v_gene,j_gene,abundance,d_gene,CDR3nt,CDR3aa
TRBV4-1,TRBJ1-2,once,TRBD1,TGCGCCAGCAGCCACCCGACAGGGATTCGCGGCTACACCTTC,CASSHPTGIRGYTF
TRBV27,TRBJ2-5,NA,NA,TGTGCCAGGGGTGACGGGGCACGCGACCCAGATACCCAGTACTTC,CARGDGARDPDTQYF
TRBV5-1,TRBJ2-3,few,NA,TGCGCCAGCAGCTTGGGTCAGGGGAGCTCCACAGATACGCAGTATTTT,CASSLGQGSSTDTQYF
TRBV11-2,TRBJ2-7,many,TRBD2,TGTGCCAGCAGCCTCGGACTAGCGGGCGCCTACGAGCAGTACTTC,CASSLGLAGAYEQYF
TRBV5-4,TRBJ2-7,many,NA,TGTGCCAGCAGCTTGGGACAGGTCCACGAGCAGTACTTC,CASSLGQVHEQYF
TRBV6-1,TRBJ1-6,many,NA,TGTGCCAGCAGTGAAGCGCGTAGACAGGTGTTTATCTATAATTCACCCCTCCACTTT,CASSEARRQVFIYNSPLHF
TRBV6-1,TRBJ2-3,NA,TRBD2,TGTGCCAGCCCCGGGACTAGCGGGAGGGCGGATTCCTACGAGCAGTATTTT,CASPGTSGRADSYEQYF
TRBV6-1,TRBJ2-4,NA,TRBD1,TGTGCCAGCATCGAGGTTCCAGGGGGTAAAAACATTCAGTACTTC,CASIEVPGGKNIQYF
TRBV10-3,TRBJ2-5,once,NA,TGTGCCACCTCTCACGCAGATACCCAGTACTTC,CATSHADTQYF
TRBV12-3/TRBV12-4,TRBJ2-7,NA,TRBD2,TGTGCCAGCAGTTTGCGGGGACTAGCGGGAGGTGGGAGTCCCTACAATGAGCAGTACTTC,CASSLRGLAGGGSPYNEQYF
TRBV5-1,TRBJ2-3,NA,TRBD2,TGCGCCAGCAGCCCTAGCGGTCCTAGCACAGATACGCAGTATTTT,CASSPSGPSTDTQYF
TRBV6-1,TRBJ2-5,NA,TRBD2,TGTGCCAGCAGTGACCTGACTAGCGGGACTCGAGAGACCCAGTACTTC,CASSDLTSGTRETQYF
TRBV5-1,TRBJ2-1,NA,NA,TGCGCCAGCAGCTTATTTGATGAGCAGTTCTTC,CASSLFDEQFF
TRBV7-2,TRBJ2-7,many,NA,TGTGCCAGCAGCCTACTAGTCTTCGAGCAGTACTTC,CASSLLVFEQYF
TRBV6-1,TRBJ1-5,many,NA,TGTGCCAGCACCACGCCGGGATACGGTGGCCTGGGTCAGCCCCAGCATTTT,CASTTPGYGGLGQPQHF
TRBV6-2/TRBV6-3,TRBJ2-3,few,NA,TGTGCCAGCAGCAGTACCTACAGCACAGATACGCAGTATTTT,CASSSTYSTDTQYF
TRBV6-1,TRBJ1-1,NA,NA,TGTGCCAGCAGCAAAACGAACACTGAAGCTTTCTTT,CASSKTNTEAFF
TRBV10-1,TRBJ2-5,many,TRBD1,TGCGCCAGCAGTGATGGGACAGGGGGCGCGGAGACCCAGTACTTC,CASSDGTGGAETQYF
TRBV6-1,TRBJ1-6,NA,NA,TGTGCCAGCACCCCGGGGATAAGCTCCTATAATTCACCCCTCCACTTT,CASTPGISSYNSPLHF
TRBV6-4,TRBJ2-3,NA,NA,TGTGCCGGCAGCCGGGGCCGAGGCCCAGAGACGCAGTATTTC,CAGSRGRGPETQYF
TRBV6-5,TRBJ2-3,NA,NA,TGTGCCAGCAGTTGCCATCCGGGTTCTAGCACAGATACGCAGTATTTC,CASSCHPGSSTDTQYF
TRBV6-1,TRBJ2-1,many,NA,TGTGCCAGCAGGGGGGGACAGTACAATGAGCAGTTCTTC,CASRGGQYNEQFF
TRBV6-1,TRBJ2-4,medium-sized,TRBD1,TGTGCCAGCAACACTGGGGGACAGAGAAACATTCAGTACTTC,CASNTGGQRNIQYF
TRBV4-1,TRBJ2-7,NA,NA,TGCGCCAGCAGCCAAGTATTAGTCGGATCTCGCAACGAGCAGTACTTC,CASSQVLVGSRNEQYF
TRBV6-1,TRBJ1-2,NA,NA,TGTACCAGCAGTAAGACCCTTAGCTATGGCTACACCTTC,CTSSKTLSYGYTF
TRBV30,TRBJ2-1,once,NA,TGTGCCTGGAGTGTGGCAGTCTGGGAGACCCAGTTCTTC,CAWSVAVWETQFF
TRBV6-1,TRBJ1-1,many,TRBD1,TGTGCCAGCAGTCGGACAGGGGGCGCCTTACGGTTCGCTGAAGCTTTCTTT,CASSRTGGALRFAEAFF
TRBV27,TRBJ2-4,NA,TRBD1,TGTGCCAGGGGCCCAGGGGGTCCGGACCAAGAGACTCAGTACTTC,CARGPGGPDQETQYF
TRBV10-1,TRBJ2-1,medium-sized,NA,TGCGCCAGCAGTGAGTCCGACGACAATGAGCAGTTCTTC,CASSESDDNEQFF
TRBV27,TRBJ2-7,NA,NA,TGTGCCAGCAGTTCCCCGAGTCTTATGACGCAGTACTTC,CASSSPSLMTQYF
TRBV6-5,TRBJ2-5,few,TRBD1,TGTGCCAGCAGTTTTTACCTGAGACAGGGGGAGAGAGAGACCCAGTACTTC,CASSFYLRQGERETQYF
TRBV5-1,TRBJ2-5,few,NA,TGCGCCAGCAGCTCAGCAGGGCCCCCACAAGAGACCCAGTACTTC,CASSSAGPPQETQYF
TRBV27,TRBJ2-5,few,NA,TGTGCCAGCAGTTTATCAGGTTGGGAGACCCAGTACTTC,CASSLSGWETQYF
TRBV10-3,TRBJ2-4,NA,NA,TGTGCCGGGAACGGGGGCCGTGAGCAAAACACTCAGTACTTC,CAGNGGREQNTQYF
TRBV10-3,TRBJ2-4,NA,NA,TGTGGCCGCGCCTCGGGGCGGTGCGACAAAAACACGCAGTACTTC,CGRASGRCDKNTQYF
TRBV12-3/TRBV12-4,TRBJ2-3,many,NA,TGTGCCAGCAGCCCGACGGGTACGCAGTATTTT,CASSPTGTQYF
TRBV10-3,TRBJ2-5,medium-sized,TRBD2,TGTGCCATCAGTACTGGACTAGCGGGAGTTACGGAGACCCAGTACTTC,CAISTGLAGVTETQYF
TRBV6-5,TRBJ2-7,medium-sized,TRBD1,TGTGCCAGCGTTGGAGACAGGGCGGGCGAGCAGTACTTC,CASVGDRAGEQYF
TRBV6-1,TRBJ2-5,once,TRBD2,TGTGCGGGCAGAGGGGCGGGAGAGGGAGATACGCAGTATTTC,CAGRGAGEGDTQYF
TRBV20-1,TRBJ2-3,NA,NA,TGCAGTGCTAGACCCCGGGGGGCCGGACAGAGAACAGATACGCAGTATTTT,CSARPRGAGQRTDTQYF